Reported below is one T cell receptor (beta chain). The target antigen is unknown. V was clipped by 5 bases and J by 1 base; unmatched bases: 3. Germline loops: CDR1 KGHSH, CDR2 LQKENI. CDR3 length: 15 amino acids. Researchers ran the PCR with 60 Vbeta and 13 Jbeta primers. This table comes from immunoSEQ multiplex PCR, and its TCRdb copy is limited to in-frame clones, with some not included. Of 89,000 or so clones listed, 80% to 90% are singletons. These data come from a study of cytomegalovirus exposure and HLA in healthy donors. Overall study results and limits: Segments of the TCR beta V type were, in most cases, productive about 87% or about 30% of the time in an earlier analysis. CMV serostatus was the only recorded immune exposure for donors.

Sequencing input: PBMCs. The chain recombines TRBV18 with TRBJ1-5, with TRBD1 identical over 9 bases. The source is a woman aged 18-29 years in good health and CMV-seropositive. CDR3 nucleotide sequence: TGTGCCAGCTCAAGGACAGGGGCCAGCAATCAGCCCCAGCATTTT. Amino acid sequence: CASSRTGASNQPQHF.